This T cell receptor (beta chain) was retrieved from a study of blood T cell repertoires in COVID-19. Across the study: Samples came from the United States, Italy and Spain, spanning acute and convalescent COVID-19. The cDNA or gDNA used as material had been derived from T cells, B-cell-depleted T cells, or PBMCs.

The CDR3 has 14 residues. Germline V gene sequence: CDR1 LGHNA, CDR2 YSLEER. Authors' analysis steps: It was from reference gene primer amplification that nucleated cell counts were estimated. Some clones are missing from TCRdb's copy, which holds only in-frame ones; the method was immunoSEQ multiplex PCR. V and J calls and clone size follow that table, whereas D and trimming were derived from the DNA. The data show some 96,000 clones, 85% to 90% seen once. In its sample, this clone was seen once. A read error may produce the germline difference seen at one junction end. Sequencing used peripheral blood. The clonotype comes from a human donor in a cohort sampled during active COVID-19. The chain recombines TRBV4-3 with TRBJ1-2; TRBD1 matches 8 bases. CDR3 region: CASSQGLGAGGALF. CDR3 DNA: TGCGCCAGCAGCCAAGGCCTGGGAGCAGGGGGCGCGCTCTTC.